This TCR beta chain derives from a study of CD8+CD57+ T cells in acquired aplastic anemia. Overall study results and limits: Patients and controls turned out to have around 29 CD8+ CDR3 sequences in common.

This clonotype came up once. What it binds is unknown. Those patients picked for sequencing had displayed CD8+CD57+ cell expansion on flow cytometry. Using genomic DNA as the template, TCR beta VDJ and CDR3 profiling was carried out. TCRdb independently ran MiXCR on the reads; one entry per CDR3 protein. The data hold about 470,000 distinct CDR3 sequences, with more than 25% observed a single time. Trimming took off 5 bases at V and 6 bases at J, with 15 bases between the two ends. This CDR3 is 14 amino acids long. From germline, CDR1 is LNHDA and CDR2 SQIVND (reference sequence). The receptor was isolated from a human donor with aplastic anemia. Sequenced sample: sorted CD4+, CD8+, or CD8+CD57+ T cells (not recorded which) from PBMCs. The chain employs TRBV19 and TRBJ2-3; D is perhaps TRBD1 (5 bases). In DNA form, the CDR3 reads TGTGCCAGTAGTCTCAGGGAACCGAGGGATACGCAGTATTTT. Its protein is CASSLREPRDTQYF.